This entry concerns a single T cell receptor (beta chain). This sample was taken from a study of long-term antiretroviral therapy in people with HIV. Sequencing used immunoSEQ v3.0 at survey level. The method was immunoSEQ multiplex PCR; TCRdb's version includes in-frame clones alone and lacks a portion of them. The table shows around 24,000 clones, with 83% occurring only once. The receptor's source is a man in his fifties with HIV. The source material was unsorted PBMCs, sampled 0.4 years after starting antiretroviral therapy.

Here the CDR3 DNA reads TGTGCCAGCTCGCAACTAGCGGGGGTTATCGAGCAGTACTTC. Translation gives CASSQLAGVIEQYF. This chain links TRBV18 with TRBJ2-7; the match to TRBD2 covers 11 bases. Germline loops: CDR1 KGHSH, CDR2 LQKENI. CDR3 length: 14 residues. V was pared by 6 bases and J by 6 bases, with 7 bases of the junction left unmatched. The full variable domain, with the rest looked up from reference TRBV18 and TRBJ2-7, is NAGVMQNPRHLVRRRGQEARLRCSPMKGHSHVYWYRQLPEEGLKFMVYLQKENIIDESGMPKERFSAEFPKEGPSILRIQQVVRGDSAAYFCASSQLAGVIEQYFGPGTRLTVT.